The rows below give T cell receptor beta chains drawn from one sample of a study of identical twins. TCRdb passed the 5' RACE reads through MiXCR, listing each CDR3 protein once. The top ten hold around 0.98% of the sample, which has 400,000 to 500,000 distinct CDR3 sequences, 13% to 15% seen once. This same sample was also part of a study on yellow fever vaccine responses in identical twins.

Sequences were obtained from CD4+ T cells sorted from blood. These receptor sequences come from a woman under 30 in good health. CDR3s include the opening cysteine and the closing phenylalanine or tryptophan. D genes are given only for firm matches. Some rows have no size entry. The others give once, few or many, or a class for an expanded clone.

TRBV20-1	TRBJ2-5	TRBD2	NA	TGCAGTGCTAGAGTCGGAGCGGGAGGGCCCTTGGGGACCCAGTACTTC	CSARVGAGGPLGTQYF
TRBV29-1	TRBJ2-7	NA	few	TGCAGCGTTGCTCGATCCCGGTCGGGCGATGGGTACTCCTACGAGCAGTACTTC	CSVARSRSGDGYSYEQYF
TRBV3-1	TRBJ2-3	NA	many	TGTGCCAGCAGCCAGGTGGGGGCAGGGACAGATACGCAGTATTTT	CASSQVGAGTDTQYF
TRBV28	TRBJ2-4	NA	NA	TGTGCCAGCATCCGTTCGGGGGTGGAAAACATTCAGTACTTC	CASIRSGVENIQYF
TRBV12-3/TRBV12-4	TRBJ2-2	NA	few	TGTGCCAGCAGTTACGGTATGCCCACCGGGGAGCTGTTTTTT	CASSYGMPTGELFF
TRBV7-2	TRBJ2-7	TRBD1	NA	TGTGCCAGCAGCTTAGGGGCAGGGGGCTGCGAGCAGTACTTC	CASSLGAGGCEQYF
TRBV5-5	TRBJ2-3	TRBD2	few	TGTGCCAGCAGCTCCGGAAATAGCGGGAGGGCGGTACAGTATTTT	CASSSGNSGRAVQYF
TRBV20-1	TRBJ2-7	TRBD1	many	TGCAGTGCTAGAGATCTTGGGACAGGGGCCTACGAGCAGTACTTC	CSARDLGTGAYEQYF
TRBV11-2	TRBJ2-3	TRBD2	NA	TGTGCCAGCAGCTTAAGGGGTAGGGGACTAGCGGGAGACCCAGATACGCAGTATTTT	CASSLRGRGLAGDPDTQYF
TRBV7-2	TRBJ2-2	TRBD2	NA	TGTGCCAGCAGCTTATCGTCTCTTCTAGCGGGAGTTCGGACCGGGGAGCTGTTTTTT	CASSLSSLLAGVRTGELFF
TRBV11-2	TRBJ2-3	NA	few	TGTGCCAGCAGCTCTACAGGGACTGGGGGAGCAGATACGCAGTATTTT	CASSSTGTGGADTQYF
TRBV12-3/TRBV12-4	TRBJ2-5	TRBD2	NA	TGTGCCAGCAGTTTTTTCGGACTAGCGGGGGGGCTGGAGACCCAGTACTTC	CASSFFGLAGGLETQYF
TRBV18	TRBJ2-2	NA	NA	TGTGCCAGCTCACCACAGGGGACTGTAAACACCGGGGAGCTGTTTTTT	CASSPQGTVNTGELFF
TRBV18	TRBJ2-7	NA	NA	TGTGCCAGCTCACCACTATCGGCGGGGAGCTCCTACGAGCAGTACTTC	CASSPLSAGSSYEQYF
TRBV20-1	TRBJ1-1	TRBD1	few	TGCAGTGCTAGACCCGCCGACAGGGTTTTTCCTGAAGCTTTCTTT	CSARPADRVFPEAFF
TRBV7-9	TRBJ2-1	TRBD2	NA	TGTGCCACCGATAAAGCGGGGTTCTCCTACAATGAGCAGTTCTTC	CATDKAGFSYNEQFF
TRBV19	TRBJ2-7	TRBD1	few	TGTGCCAGTAGTAACCGGGACAGGGGGCGCGATGAGCAGTACTTC	CASSNRDRGRDEQYF
TRBV21-1	TRBJ2-2	NA	few	TGTGCCAGCAGCAAAACTAGCGGGAGGGCGAACACCGGGGAGCTGTTTTTT	CASSKTSGRANTGELFF
TRBV12-3/TRBV12-4	TRBJ1-1	NA	NA	TGTGCCAGCAGTATTGGACACAAGAACACTGAAGCTTTCTTT	CASSIGHKNTEAFF
TRBV7-2	TRBJ2-7	NA	NA	TGTGCCAGCAGCATCGGGACTTTTAGCTCCTACGAGCAGTACTTC	CASSIGTFSSYEQYF
TRBV5-4	TRBJ2-3	NA	few	TGTGCCAGCAGCTTGCAGGGCCTGACCACAGATACGCAGTATTTT	CASSLQGLTTDTQYF
TRBV20-1	TRBJ2-2	TRBD1	NA	TGCAGTGCCGCAATCCGACAGGGAATCGGGGAGCTGTTTTTT	CSAAIRQGIGELFF
TRBV29-1	TRBJ2-5	NA	many	TGCAGCGTTGGACGACAGGGAGGAGAGACCCAGTACTTC	CSVGRQGGETQYF
TRBV19	TRBJ2-3	TRBD1	NA	TGTGCCAGTAGTACGGACAGGGGGCGCTCAGATACGCAGTATTTT	CASSTDRGRSDTQYF
TRBV20-1	TRBJ2-1	NA	NA	TGCAGTGCTAGAGGACTGGGACCCTACAATGAGCAGTTCTTC	CSARGLGPYNEQFF
TRBV5-1	TRBJ2-3	TRBD2	few	TGCGCCAGCAGCAAAGAACTAGCGGGAGGGGAAAGCACAGATACGCAGTATTTT	CASSKELAGGESTDTQYF
TRBV12-3/TRBV12-4	TRBJ2-3	NA	few	TGTGCCAGCAGCTGGACAGCCGTAAGCACAGATACGCAGTATTTT	CASSWTAVSTDTQYF
TRBV20-1	TRBJ1-5	NA	NA	TGCAGTGCTGCTTTACAGATCGTAGGTCAGCCCCAGCATTTT	CSAALQIVGQPQHF
TRBV12-3/TRBV12-4	TRBJ2-1	TRBD1	many	TGTGCCAGCAGTCCACAGGGGAAAGGCTCCTACAATGAGCAGTTCTTC	CASSPQGKGSYNEQFF
TRBV28	TRBJ1-1	NA	many	TGTGCCAGCGGGGGGGGTAGGAACACTGAAGCTTTCTTT	CASGGGRNTEAFF
TRBV5-1	TRBJ2-3	NA	NA	TGCGCCAGCAGCTTGGGACTAGACGCAGATACGCAGTATTTT	CASSLGLDADTQYF
TRBV7-6	TRBJ2-2	TRBD2	few	TGTGCCAGCATCGCTCACCGCGGGAGGGCCAAGTGGGACACCGGGGAGCTGTTTTTT	CASIAHRGRAKWDTGELFF